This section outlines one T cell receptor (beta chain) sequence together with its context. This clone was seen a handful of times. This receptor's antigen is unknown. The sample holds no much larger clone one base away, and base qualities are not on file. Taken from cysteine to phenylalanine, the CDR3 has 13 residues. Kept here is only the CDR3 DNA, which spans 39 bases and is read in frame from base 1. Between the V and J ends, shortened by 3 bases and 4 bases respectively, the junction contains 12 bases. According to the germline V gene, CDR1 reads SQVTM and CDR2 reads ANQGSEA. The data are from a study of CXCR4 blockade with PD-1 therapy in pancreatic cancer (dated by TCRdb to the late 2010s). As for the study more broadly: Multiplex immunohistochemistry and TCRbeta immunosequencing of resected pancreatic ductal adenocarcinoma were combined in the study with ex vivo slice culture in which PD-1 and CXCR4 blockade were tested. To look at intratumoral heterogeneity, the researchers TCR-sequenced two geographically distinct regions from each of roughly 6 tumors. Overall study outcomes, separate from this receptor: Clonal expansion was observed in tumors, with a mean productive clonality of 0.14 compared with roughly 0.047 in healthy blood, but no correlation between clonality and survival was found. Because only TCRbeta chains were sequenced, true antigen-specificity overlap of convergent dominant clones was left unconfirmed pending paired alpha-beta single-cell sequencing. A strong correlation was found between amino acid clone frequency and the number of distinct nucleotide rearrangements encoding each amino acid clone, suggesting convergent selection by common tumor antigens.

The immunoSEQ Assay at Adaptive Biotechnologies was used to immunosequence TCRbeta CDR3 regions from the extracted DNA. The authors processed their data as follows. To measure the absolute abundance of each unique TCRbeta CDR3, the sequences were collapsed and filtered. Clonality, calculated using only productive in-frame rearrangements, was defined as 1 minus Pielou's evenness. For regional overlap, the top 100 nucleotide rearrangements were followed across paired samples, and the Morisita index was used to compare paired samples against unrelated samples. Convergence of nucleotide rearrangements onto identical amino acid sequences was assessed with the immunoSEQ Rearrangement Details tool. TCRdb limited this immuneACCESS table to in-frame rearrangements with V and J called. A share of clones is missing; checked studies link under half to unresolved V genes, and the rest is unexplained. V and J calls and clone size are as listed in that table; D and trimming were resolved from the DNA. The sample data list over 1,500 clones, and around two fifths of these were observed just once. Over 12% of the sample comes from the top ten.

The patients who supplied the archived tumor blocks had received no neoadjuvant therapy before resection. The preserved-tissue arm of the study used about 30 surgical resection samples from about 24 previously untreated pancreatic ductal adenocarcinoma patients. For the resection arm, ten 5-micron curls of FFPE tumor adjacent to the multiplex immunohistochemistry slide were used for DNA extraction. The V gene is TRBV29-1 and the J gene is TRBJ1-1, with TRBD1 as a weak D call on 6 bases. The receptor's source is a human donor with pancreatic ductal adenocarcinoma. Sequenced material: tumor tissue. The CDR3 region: CSVETGGTTEAFF. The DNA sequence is TGCAGCGTTGAGACTGGGGGCACCACTGAAGCTTTCTTT.